Presented here are 22 T cell receptor beta chains from one specimen sequenced in a study of blood T cell repertoires in COVID-19. TCRdb's copy holds only in-frame clones and misses some; the assay was immunoSEQ multiplex PCR. Here the sample spans more than 250,000 clones, about 87% being singletons. The sample was PBMCs or T cells enriched from blood (not recorded which). The receptors were gathered from a woman aged 40 to 55 with acute COVID-19.

There are a few counts of this clone. This chain connects TRBV7-9 to TRBJ2-3; TRBD1 agrees at 7 bases. Per germline, CDR1 SEHNR and CDR2 FQNEAQ (reference sequence). Trimming at V came to 5 bases and at J to 0 bases, leaving 5 bases not matched to a gene. This CDR3 is 15 amino acids long. The CDR3 sequence: CASSPKTGSTDTQYF. For the CDR3, the DNA is TGTGCCAGCAGCCCCAAGACAGGGAGCACAGATACGCAGTATTTT.

The chain carries TRBV6-1 and TRBJ2-7, with 8 bases fitting TRBD2. With 2 bases clipped from V and 1 base from J, the junction kept 7 bases outside the gene matches. Germline values: CDR1 MNHNS, CDR2 SASEGT. The CDR3 is made up of 16 amino acids. DNA of the CDR3: TGTGCCAGCAGTGAACCGGGAGGGCCTACGTCCTACGAGCAGTACGTC. Protein product: CASSEPGGPTSYEQYV.

The chain uses TRBV5-1 and TRBJ2-1, with TRBD2 matching 10 bases. Looked up from germline, CDR1 is SGHRS and CDR2 is YFSETQ. The CDR3 covers 16 residues. V lost 0 bases to trimming and J lost 9 bases; unmatched junction nucleotides: 9. The CDR3 here is CASSLAGTSELGEQFF. The CDR3 region has the DNA TGCGCCAGCAGCTTGGCCGGGACTAGCGAACTTGGTGAGCAGTTCTTC.

The rearrangement joins TRBV11-2 to TRBJ2-3, with D possibly being TRBD2 (6 bases). The germline V gene encodes CDR1 SGHAT and CDR2 FQNNGV. The CDR3 contains 15 residues. Trimming removed 1 base from V and 2 bases from J, with 10 bases in between. The CDR3 region is CASSLVRGATDTQYF. The CDR3 DNA is TGTGCCAGCAGCTTAGTGCGGGGCGCCACAGATACGCAGTATTTT.

The rearrangement joins TRBV27 to TRBJ1-2; 8 positions match TRBD1. The CDR3 length is 13 residues. After removal of 6 bases from V and 7 bases from J, the junction contained 7 bases not matched to a gene. Germline assignment: CDR1 MNHEY and CDR2 SMNVEV (reference sequence). CDR3 DNA sequence: TGTGCCAGCAGATCCTCAGGGGGCGGTGGCTACACCTTC. Its translation: CASRSSGGGGYTF.

The genes are TRBV25-1 and TRBJ2-2, with 8 bases matching TRBD1. The germline V gene encodes CDR1 MGHDK and CDR2 SYGVNS. The junction had 11 bases not matched to a gene; V was cut back by 4 bases and J by 4 bases. This CDR3 has 17 amino acids. The CDR3 here is CASSVRQGAPGTGELFF. The CDR3 DNA follows: TGTGCCAGCAGTGTTCGGCAGGGGGCGCCGGGCACCGGGGAGCTGTTTTTT.

J is TRBJ2-1 and V is TRBV5-6; D unclear. Trimming removed 2 bases at V and 5 bases at J, with 14 bases between. The germline V gene has CDR1 SGHDT and CDR2 YYEEEE. There are 15 residues in the CDR3. The CDR3: CASSFVETANNEQFF. Here the CDR3 DNA reads TGTGCCAGCAGCTTTGTGGAAACAGCAAACAATGAGCAGTTCTTC.

Only one count was recorded for this clone. DNA for the CDR3: TGTGCCAGCAGTCGTAGACAGGGATACTACGAGCAGTACTTC. Translation: CASSRRQGYYEQYF. V and J are TRBV27 and TRBJ2-7, with 7 bases that match TRBD1. The CDR3 consists of 14 residues. Germline V CDR1 and CDR2: MNHEY, SMNVEV (reference sequence). The J segment lost 3 bases and the V segment lost 5 bases, leaving 7 bases of the junction unmatched.

The chain employs TRBV4-1 and TRBJ2-7; 7 bases match TRBD2. The CDR3 spans 15 residues. Losses at the gene ends were 0 bases for V and 6 bases for J; bases not matched to a gene: 8. Germline values: CDR1 MGHRA, CDR2 YSYEKL. CDR3 loop: CASSQDVGGPREQYF. The DNA of the CDR3 is TGCGCCAGCAGCCAAGACGTGGGAGGGCCACGCGAGCAGTACTTC.

The CDR3 bases are TGTGCCAGCAGTTACGGGGGGATAGCGAACACTGAAGCTTTCTTT. Its translation: CASSYGGIANTEAFF. The chain couples TRBV6-5 to TRBJ1-1; D is perhaps TRBD1 (5 bases). The V and J ends lost 2 bases and 1 base respectively, with 11 bases between them. This CDR3 is built from 15 residues. CDR1 is MNHEY, CDR2 SVGAGI, per germline.

The V call is TRBV12-3 or TRBV12-4, the J call TRBJ1-3; D gene uncertain. The CDR3 is 13 amino acids. V lost 4 bases to trimming and J lost 1 base, with 5 bases between them. The CDR3 nucleotides read TGTGCCAGCAGTTCGGGGTCTGGAAACACCATATATTTT. Translating it yields CASSSGSGNTIYF.

The V gene is TRBV28, the J gene TRBJ2-1, with D possibly matching TRBD1 (6 bases). The germline V and J ends were trimmed by 7 bases and 6 bases, with 22 bases remaining between them. The CDR3 sequence is 16 residues long. The germline gives CDR1 MDHEN, CDR2 SYDVKM. The CDR3 DNA follows: TGTGCCAGCACCAGTATGGGGGCCAGGTTCCGCAATGAGCAGTTCTTC. The encoded protein is CASTSMGARFRNEQFF.

J is TRBJ1-1 and V is TRBV5-1, with 9 bases that match TRBD1. V lost 3 bases and J lost 3; bases outside the gene matches: 12. CDR1 is SGHRS and CDR2 is YFSETQ in the germline V gene. The CDR3 is made up of 17 amino acids. The CDR3 region has the DNA TGCGCCAGCAGCTCGGGGGGACAGGGATTACGGGACACTGAAGCTTTCTTT. It specifies CASSSGGQGLRDTEAFF. Drawing the rest from reference TRBV5-1 and TRBJ1-1, the complete variable domain is KAGVTQTPRYLIKTRGQQVTLSCSPISGHRSVSWYQQTPGQGLQFLFEYFSETQRNKGNFPGRFSGRQFSNSRSEMNVSTLELGDSALYLCASSSGGQGLRDTEAFFGQGTRLTVV.

Many counts were recorded for this clone. Other DNA sequences within the sample encode an identical CDR3. The chain links TRBV7-8 to TRBJ1-3, with 8 bases lining up with TRBD1. The CDR3 totals 14 residues. The germline V gene encodes CDR1 SGHVS and CDR2 FQNEAQ. Losses at the gene ends were 5 bases for V and 2 bases for J; bases not matched to a gene: 2. The CDR3 protein is CASSPQGAGNTIYF. CDR3 nucleotide sequence: TGTGCCAGCAGCCCACAGGGGGCTGGAAACACCATATATTTT.

This clone has just one count. J is TRBJ2-7 and V is TRBV6-1, with 12 positions matching TRBD2. This CDR3 comprises 15 residues. The V gene's germline CDR1 is MNHNS and CDR2 SASEGT. V lost 1 base, J lost 4 bases, and 2 bases stayed unmatched. The CDR3 reads CASSEGLAGVYEQYV. CDR3 coding DNA: TGTGCCAGCAGTGAAGGACTAGCGGGAGTATACGAGCAGTACGTC.

The chain couples TRBV20-1 to TRBJ1-4; D is unclear. Trimming left V 4 bases short and J 13 bases short, with 13 bases between. In germline, CDR1 is DFQATT, CDR2 SNEGSKA (reference sequence). There are 11 residues in the CDR3. The DNA of the CDR3 is TGCAGTGCTAAAGCGGACCGAGGACTGTTTTTT. Its protein product is CSAKADRGLFF.

The chain has TRBV15 and TRBJ2-1; TRBD2 agrees at 7 bases. From germline, CDR1 is LNHNV and CDR2 YYDKDF (reference sequence). CDR3 length equals 16 residues. V lost 0 bases and J lost 9; bases outside the gene matches: 11. The CDR3 nucleotides read TGTGCCACCAGCAGAGATTGGGCGGGAGTTAGTTTTGAGCAGTTCTTC. It is translated as CATSRDWAGVSFEQFF.

This rearrangement joins TRBV5-1 to TRBJ1-1; 9 nucleotides line up with TRBD1. This CDR3 comprises 17 residues. Germline V CDR1 and CDR2: SGHRS, YFSETQ. Trimming cost V 0 bases and J 3 bases; bases outside gene matches: 9. The CDR3 sequence: CASSLATGTGRDTEAFF. The DNA of the CDR3 is TGCGCCAGCAGCTTGGCCACCGGGACAGGGCGGGACACTGAAGCTTTCTTT.

Note on this clone: Compared with germline, one end of the junction differs, possibly owing to a read error. J is TRBJ1-4 and V is TRBV5-1; no reliable D call. This CDR3 contains 16 residues. CDR1 and CDR2 (germline): SGHRS, YFSETQ. CDR3 DNA: TGCGCCAACAGCTTGGTCCCTCGAGGAGAAAATGAAAAACTGTTTTTT. Translated: CANSLVPRGENEKLFF. Based on the CDR3 plus reference TRBV5-1 and TRBJ1-4, the full variable domain is KAGVTQTPRYLIKTRGQQVTLSCSPISGHRSVSWYQQTPGQGLQFLFEYFSETQRNKGNFPGRFSGRQFSNSRSEMNVSTLELGDSALYLCANSLVPRGENEKLFFGSGTQLSVL.

The V call is TRBV7-9, the J call TRBJ1-4, with 10 bases identical to TRBD1. V shed 4 bases, J shed 8 bases, and the junction held 7 bases outside the gene matches. The CDR3 is made up of 15 amino acids. Looked up from germline, CDR1 is SEHNR and CDR2 is FQNEAQ (reference sequence). CDR3 DNA sequence: TGTGCCAGCAGCTCCCCAGACAGGGGGCTCGAAAAACTGTTTTTT. Residues: CASSSPDRGLEKLFF.

The rearrangement joins TRBV9 to TRBJ2-1; TRBD2 aligns across 9 bases. The junction had 8 bases not matched to a gene; V was cut back by 0 bases and J by 7 bases. The CDR3 consists of 16 residues. The V gene's germline CDR1 is SGDLS and CDR2 YYNGEE. CDR3 coding DNA: TGTGCCAGCAGCGTAGGCCTCGCGGGGGGGGCAAATGAGCAGTTCTTC. This translates into CASSVGLAGGANEQFF.

This chain uses TRBV10-3 with TRBJ1-2; D is undetermined. V lost 6 bases to trimming and J lost 8 bases, with 22 bases between them. This CDR3 spans 15 amino acids. CDR1 and CDR2 (germline): ENHRY, SYGVKD. CDR3 nucleotide sequence: TGTGCCATCAGGGGAGCCGGGTCCCAGCCCCGCGGCTACACCTTC. This translates into CAIRGAGSQPRGYTF.